Below, 31 T cell receptor beta chains from the same sample are listed, as sequenced in a study of blood T cell repertoires in COVID-19. Here immunoSEQ multiplex PCR was the method, and the copy in TCRdb shows in-frame clones only, minus some. The profile shows hundreds of thousands of clones, over 65% of them singletons. The sample comprised peripheral blood. All receptors come from a woman between 65 and 79 years old with active or convalescent COVID-19.

The CDR3: CASSYHTPGADTQYF. CDR3 in DNA: TGTGCCAGCAGTTACCACACGCCAGGGGCAGATACGCAGTATTTT. This chain connects TRBV6-6 to TRBJ2-3, with a weak D call TRBD1 (6 bases). Germline lookup yields CDR1 MNHNY and CDR2 SVGAGI (reference sequence). V shed 2 bases and J shed 4 bases, with 13 bases lying between them. The CDR3 has 15 amino acids.

This clone came up once. V and J are TRBV20-1 and TRBJ2-3; TRBD2 is a possible D gene (5 bases). V lost 7 bases to trimming and J lost 5 bases, with 10 bases between them. This CDR3 is built from 11 residues. Germline V gene lookup returns CDR1 DFQATT and CDR2 SNEGSKA (reference sequence). The CDR3 bases are TGCAGTGTGAGCCGGGGAGATACGCAGTATTTT. It codes for CSVSRGDTQYF.

The chain has TRBV7-2 and TRBJ1-1; TRBD1 is a possible D gene (5 bases). This CDR3 has 15 residues. Germline assignment: CDR1 SGHTA and CDR2 FQGNSA. Trimming took off 7 bases at V and 1 base at J, with 16 bases between the two ends. The CDR3 bases are TGTGCCAGCACCTCCGGAGGGGTTCGGAACACTGAAGCTTTCTTT. Amino acid sequence: CASTSGGVRNTEAFF. The complete variable domain, with remaining parts taken from reference TRBV7-2 and TRBJ1-1, reads GAGVSQSPSNKVTEKGKDVELRCDPISGHTALYWYRQSLGQGLEFLIYFQGNSAPDKSGLPSDRFSAERTGGSVSTLTIQRTQQEDSAVYLCASTSGGVRNTEAFFGQGTRLTVV.

This clone was counted many times. V is TRBV6-6 and J is TRBJ2-7; TRBD1 agrees at 9 bases. This CDR3 comprises 13 residues. Germline loops: CDR1 MNHNY, CDR2 SVGAGI (reference sequence). The trim removed 6 bases at V and 4 bases at J, leaving 4 bases unmatched. The CDR3 sequence: CASSQQGAYEQYF. CDR3 DNA sequence: TGTGCCAGCAGCCAACAGGGGGCGTACGAGCAGTACTTC.

J is TRBJ1-4 and V is TRBV5-4; 10 nucleotides agree with TRBD1. The CDR3 covers 16 residues. After removal of 4 bases from V and 3 bases from J, the junction contained 6 bases not matched to a gene. Germline assignment: CDR1 SGHNT and CDR2 YYREEE (reference sequence). CDR3 in DNA: TGTGCCAGCAGCCTGGGACAGGGGTTGGCTAATGAAAAACTGTTTTTT. Translation gives CASSLGQGLANEKLFF.

This chain connects TRBV30 to TRBJ2-7, with 7 bases matching TRBD2. With 2 bases clipped from V and 7 bases from J, the junction kept 2 bases outside the gene matches. This CDR3 contains 11 residues. CDR1 and CDR2 from the germline V gene are GTSNPN and SVGIG (reference sequence). As DNA, the CDR3 is TGTGCCTGGAGTCCAGCGGGGGAGCAGTACTTC. This gives the protein CAWSPAGEQYF.

The V gene is TRBV10-3, the J gene TRBJ2-1, with TRBD2 matching over 11 bases. The V gene's germline CDR1 is ENHRY and CDR2 SYGVKD. The J segment lost 0 bases and the V segment lost 4 bases, leaving 5 bases of the junction unmatched. CDR3 length equals 17 residues. The CDR3 DNA sequence: TGTGCCATCAGTGCTAAGGGACTAGCGGACTCCTACAATGAGCAGTTCTTC. Translation: CAISAKGLADSYNEQFF.

The gene calls are TRBV6-6 and TRBJ2-5, with TRBD2 matching 12 bases. Germline CDR1 reads MNHNY; CDR2 reads SVGAGI (reference sequence). The CDR3 contains 18 residues. V was pared by 5 bases and J by 5 bases, with 15 bases of the junction left unmatched. This chain's CDR3 is CASSRLQTSGGREETQYF. The CDR3 DNA follows: TGTGCCAGCAGTCGCCTCCAGACTAGCGGGGGCCGGGAGGAGACCCAGTACTTC.

This chain connects TRBV7-2 to TRBJ2-3, with D possibly TRBD1 on 5 matching bases. The CDR3 runs to 15 residues. CDR1 and CDR2 (germline): SGHTA, FQGNSA. V lost 3 bases to trimming and J lost 3 bases, with 13 bases between them. CDR3 loop: CASSLGQGGTDTQYF. CDR3 DNA sequence: TGTGCCAGCAGCTTGGGGCAGGGCGGTACAGATACGCAGTATTTT.

Written as DNA, the CDR3 is TGCGCCAGCAGCGGGCAGGGGTACGGGGAAAAACTGTTTTTT. It is translated as CASSGQGYGEKLFF. The chain couples TRBV5-1 to TRBJ1-4; tentative D call: TRBD1 (6 bases). The V end lost 4 bases, the J end lost 8 bases, and 15 bases lay between the germline ends. This CDR3 region has 14 residues. Germline V gives CDR1 SGHRS, CDR2 YFSETQ.

The chain couples TRBV5-4 to TRBJ2-2, with TRBD2 identical over 9 bases. Germline CDR1 is SGHNT and CDR2 is YYREEE (reference sequence). The J segment lost 5 bases and the V segment lost 0 bases, leaving 5 bases of the junction unmatched. The CDR3 is 16 residues long. This CDR3 is CASSLDAGGWTGELFF. Here the CDR3 DNA reads TGTGCCAGCAGCTTGGATGCGGGAGGGTGGACCGGGGAGCTGTTTTTT.

CDR3 loop: CAISDGDRDNEQFF. CDR3 coding DNA: TGTGCCATCAGTGATGGGGACAGGGACAATGAGCAGTTCTTC. The V and J genes are TRBV10-3 and TRBJ2-1; 9 bases map to TRBD1. CDR1 and CDR2 from the germline V gene are ENHRY and SYGVKD. This CDR3 spans 14 amino acids. The ends lost 3 bases at V and 5 bases at J; junction bases unmatched: 2.

V is TRBV5-1 and J is TRBJ1-1; 7 bases map to TRBD1. CDR3 length equals 17 residues. V shed 0 bases and J 7 bases; nucleotides not matched to a gene: 15. In germline, CDR1 is SGHRS, CDR2 YFSETQ. CDR3 amino acids: CASSLEGGGPWTGEAFF. CDR3 sequence (DNA): TGCGCCAGCAGCTTGGAAGGGGGCGGGCCTTGGACAGGTGAAGCTTTCTTT.

This clone was seen only a few times. V gene TRBV28 combines with J gene TRBJ1-3; D gene uncertain. CDR1 MDHEN and CDR2 SYDVKM come from the germline V gene. The V end was cut by 6 bases, the J end by 0 bases, with 6 bases between. This CDR3 region has 13 residues. The CDR3 is CASSKASGNTIYF. The CDR3 coding sequence is TGTGCCAGCAGCAAAGCCTCTGGAAACACCATATATTTT.

The chain couples TRBV28 to TRBJ1-1, with D possibly being TRBD1 (6 bases). The CDR3 has 14 residues. Trimming took 3 bases from V and 6 from J, leaving 14 bases between them. The germline V gene encodes CDR1 MDHEN and CDR2 SYDVKM. This CDR3 is CASSFTGTMAEAFF. The DNA for the CDR3 is TGTGCCAGCAGTTTTACAGGGACAATGGCTGAAGCTTTCTTT.

The rearrangement joins TRBV6-5 to TRBJ2-1; tentatively, D is TRBD2 (5 bases). V lost 7 bases, J lost 7 bases, and 17 bases lay in between. The CDR3 is 14 amino acids. Per germline, CDR1 MNHEY and CDR2 SVGAGI. CDR3 DNA: TGTGCCAGCACCGAACCCGTTGGAGGAAATGAGCAGTTCTTC. This sequence encodes CASTEPVGGNEQFF.

The rearrangement uses TRBV27 and TRBJ2-3; possibly TRBD2 for D (5 bases). Germline CDR1 and CDR2: MNHEY and SMNVEV (reference sequence). V was shortened by 3 bases and J by 6 bases, with 13 bases between the two germline ends. CDR3 length: 14 amino acids. CDR3 sequence (DNA): TGTGCCAGCAGTTTGAGACTACTTGAGGATACGCAGTATTTT. Translated, it gives CASSLRLLEDTQYF.

This clone has just a few counts. The chain uses TRBV4-1 and TRBJ2-5, with 10 bases identical to TRBD2. Germline-derived CDR1 and CDR2 are MGHRA and YSYEKL. The CDR3 extends over 16 amino acids. The J segment lost 1 base and the V segment lost 3 bases, leaving 5 bases of the junction unmatched. The CDR3 DNA follows: TGCGCCAGCAGCCACGGGGCTAGCGGGGGCCAAGAGACCCAGTACTTC. Translating gives CASSHGASGGQETQYF.

The chain joins TRBV6-5 to TRBJ1-1; TRBD1 matches 9 bases. This CDR3 contains 14 residues. From germline, CDR1 is MNHEY and CDR2 SVGAGI. The V segment lost 5 bases and the J segment 10 bases; nucleotides outside the gene matches: 11. The CDR3 spells CASSRGQGTLRAFF. Here the CDR3 DNA reads TGTGCCAGCAGTCGCGGACAGGGGACGCTGAGAGCTTTCTTT.

This sequence joins TRBV6-1 and TRBJ1-4; D ambiguous. Looked up from germline, CDR1 is MNHNS and CDR2 is SASEGT. The V end was cut by 1 base, the J end by 3 bases, with 9 bases between. CDR3 size: 15 residues. The CDR3 nucleotides are TGTGCCAGCAGTGAAGGGGCAGGATCTAATGAAAAACTGTTTTTT. Translating gives CASSEGAGSNEKLFF.

The chain uses TRBV6-6 and TRBJ1-3; 9 nucleotides agree with TRBD1. Germline V gene data show CDR1 as MNHNY and CDR2 as SVGAGI (reference sequence). J was trimmed by 1 base and V by 5 bases; bases with no gene match: 6. The CDR3 runs to 16 residues. CDR3 sequence (DNA): TGTGCCAGCAGTGGGGGACAGGGCTTTTCTGGAAACACCATATATTTT. It translates to CASSGGQGFSGNTIYF.

The rearrangement joins TRBV2 to TRBJ1-1; D is possibly TRBD1 (5 bases). The CDR3 contains 14 residues. The germline CDR1 and CDR2 sequences are SNHLY and FYNNEI. Trimming removed 6 bases at V and 6 bases at J, with 17 bases between. CDR3 residues: CASSPGYLTSEAFF. As DNA, the CDR3 is TGTGCCAGCAGCCCAGGGTACCTAACATCTGAAGCTTTCTTT.

Only a few counts were recorded for this clone. This chain joins TRBV7-2 and TRBJ2-7, with 8 bases lining up with TRBD1. The CDR3 runs to 14 residues. With V trimmed by 5 bases and J by 6 bases, 9 bases remained unmatched. Germline V CDR1 and CDR2: SGHTA, FQGNSA. The CDR3 bases are TGTGCCAGCAGCCCCGGGACAGGTTCTTCCGAGCAGTACTTC. Its translation: CASSPGTGSSEQYF.

This clone was counted once. The chain employs TRBV6-5 and TRBJ2-1; 10 bases fit TRBD2. J lost 0 bases, V lost 5 bases, and 1 base had no gene match. The CDR3 is made up of 15 amino acids. The germline gives CDR1 MNHEY, CDR2 SVGAGI. The CDR3 loop is CASSPSGSSYNEQFF. CDR3 bases: TGTGCCAGCAGTCCTAGCGGGAGCTCCTACAATGAGCAGTTCTTC.

The rearrangement links TRBV30 to TRBJ2-7; D call uncertain. CDR3 size: 11 residues. Germline CDR1 reads GTSNPN; CDR2 reads SVGIG (reference sequence). V was pared by 3 bases and J by 12 bases, with 15 bases between. This CDR3 is CAWRLASVPYF. The CDR3 DNA sequence: TGTGCCTGGAGACTTGCTTCCGTCCCGTACTTC.

V and J are TRBV9 and TRBJ2-5; 9 bases are shared with TRBD2. Unmatched junction bases numbered 14, after V lost 0 bases and J lost 5 bases. The CDR3 spans 18 residues. CDR1 and CDR2 from the germline V gene are SGDLS and YYNGEE. The CDR3 DNA follows: TGTGCCAGCAGCGTAGCTACCGGGGGACTAGCTGGAGGGGAGACCCAGTACTTC. Residues: CASSVATGGLAGGETQYF.

V and J are TRBV14 and TRBJ2-1; D perhaps matches TRBD2 (6 bases). V gave up 2 bases and J gave up 5 bases, with 19 bases separating them. The length of the CDR3 is 17 residues. CDR1 and CDR2 (germline): SGHDN, FVKESK. CDR3 bases: TGTGCCAGCAGCCAACTCCCGGCTGCGGGGCCAAACAATGAGCAGTTCTTC. This sequence encodes CASSQLPAAGPNNEQFF.

The V and J genes are TRBV5-1 and TRBJ2-5; 7 nucleotides agree with TRBD2. V lost 2 bases, J lost 5 bases, and 18 bases stayed unmatched. CDR1 SGHRS and CDR2 YFSETQ come from the germline V gene. The CDR3 loop spans 18 amino acids. CDR3 loop: CASSLPGAGAVKGETQYF. The CDR3 nucleotides read TGCGCCAGCAGCTTACCCGGGGCGGGAGCGGTGAAGGGGGAGACCCAGTACTTC.

This sequence joins TRBV5-3 and TRBJ2-7; TRBD2 matches 9 bases. TRBV5-3 has ORF status, its function being uncertain. CDR3 size: 16 residues. V lost 4 bases and J lost 2; bases outside the gene matches: 10. The CDR3 DNA is TGTGCCAGAAGCACACGTCGCGGGGGGGAGACCTACGAGCAGTACTTC. It codes for CARSTRRGGETYEQYF.

The V call is TRBV6-4, the J call TRBJ1-5, with D perhaps TRBD1 (6 bases). The V gene's germline CDR1 is MRHNA and CDR2 SNTAGT. There are 15 residues in the CDR3. Trimming took 6 bases from V and 1 from J, leaving 13 bases between them. The CDR3 DNA follows: TGTGCCAGCAGCCCACAGGGAGGGAGCAATCAGCCCCAGCATTTT. Amino acids: CASSPQGGSNQPQHF.

The chain couples TRBV6-6 to TRBJ1-5; D possibly corresponds to TRBD1 (6 bases). This CDR3 has 13 amino acids. The ends were cut back, 7 bases at V and 3 bases at J, with 10 bases in the middle. CDR1 and CDR2 (germline): MNHNY, SVGAGI (reference sequence). The CDR3 protein is CASIGGLNQPQHF. The CDR3 DNA reads TGTGCCAGCATTGGGGGCCTCAATCAGCCCCAGCATTTT.